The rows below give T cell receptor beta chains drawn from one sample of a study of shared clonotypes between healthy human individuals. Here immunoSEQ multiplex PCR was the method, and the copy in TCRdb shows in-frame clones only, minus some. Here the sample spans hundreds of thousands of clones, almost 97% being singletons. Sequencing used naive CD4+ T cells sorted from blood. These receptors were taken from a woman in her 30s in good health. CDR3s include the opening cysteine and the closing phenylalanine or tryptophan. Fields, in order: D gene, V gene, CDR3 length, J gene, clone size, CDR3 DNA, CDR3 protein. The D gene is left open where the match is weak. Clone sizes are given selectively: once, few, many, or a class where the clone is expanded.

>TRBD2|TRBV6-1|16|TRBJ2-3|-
TGTGCCAGCAGTGAAGTCCTAGCGGGAGTTTCAGATACGCAGTATTTT
CASSEVLAGVSDTQYF
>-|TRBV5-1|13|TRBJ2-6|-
TGCGCCAGCAGGGACTCTGGGGCCAACGTCCTGACTTTC
CASRDSGANVLTF
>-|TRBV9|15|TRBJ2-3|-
TGTGCCAGCAGCGCCCTGGGACATTCCACAGATACGCAGTATTTT
CASSALGHSTDTQYF
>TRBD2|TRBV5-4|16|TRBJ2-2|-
TGTGCCAGCAGCTCGGGACTAGCAAGAAGCGGCGGGGAGCTGTTTTTT
CASSSGLARSGGELFF
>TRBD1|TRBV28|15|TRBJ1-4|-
TGTGCCAGCAGTACCCGGACAGGGCCTAGTGAAAAACTGTTTTTT
CASSTRTGPSEKLFF
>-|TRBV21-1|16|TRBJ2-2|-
TGTGCCAGCAGCAAATGGGCTAGCGGGAGGGTGGGGGAGCTGTTTTTT
CASSKWASGRVGELFF
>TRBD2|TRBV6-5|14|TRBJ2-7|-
TGTGCCAGCAGCGGACTAGCGGGAGACTACGAGCAGTACTTC
CASSGLAGDYEQYF
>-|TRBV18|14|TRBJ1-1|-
TGTGCCAGCTCACCAGCGACAGGGAACACTGAAGCTTTCTTT
CASSPATGNTEAFF
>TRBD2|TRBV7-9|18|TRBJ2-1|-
TGTGCCAGCATGTCAAACCCCAAGACTAGCGGGGCCTACAATGAGCAGTTCTTC
CASMSNPKTSGAYNEQFF
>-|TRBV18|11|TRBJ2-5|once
TGTGCCAGCTCAGAGGCAGAGACCCAGTACTTC
CASSEAETQYF
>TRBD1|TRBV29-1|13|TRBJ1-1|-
TGCAGCGTTGCCGGACAGGGAGGGACTGAAGCTTTCTTT
CSVAGQGGTEAFF
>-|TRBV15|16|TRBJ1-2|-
TGTGCCACCAGCAGAGACGGACAGAGTTCCTATCATGGCTACACCTTC
CATSRDGQSSYHGYTF
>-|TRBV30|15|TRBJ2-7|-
TGTGCCTGGAGTGGCGTCGGAGAAGTATCCTACGAGCAGTACTTC
CAWSGVGEVSYEQYF
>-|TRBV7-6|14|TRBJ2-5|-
TGTGCCAGCAGGGAGACAGGTGGAGGGGAGACCCAGTACTTC
CASRETGGGETQYF
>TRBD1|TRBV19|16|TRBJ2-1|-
TGTGCCAGTAGTATAGTCGGACAGGGTCGTTACAATGAGCAGTTCTTC
CASSIVGQGRYNEQFF
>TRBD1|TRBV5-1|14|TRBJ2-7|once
TGCGCCAGCAGCTTAGGGACAGCCTCCTACGAGCAGTACTTC
CASSLGTASYEQYF
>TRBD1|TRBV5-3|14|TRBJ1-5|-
TGTGCCAGAAGCCGGCGGGACAGGAATCAGCCCCAGCATTTT
CARSRRDRNQPQHF
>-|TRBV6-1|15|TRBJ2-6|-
TGTGCCAGCAGTGACTGGTTCTCTGGGGCCAACGTCCTGACTTTC
CASSDWFSGANVLTF
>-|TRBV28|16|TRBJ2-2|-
TGTGCCAGCAGCCCACCCTGGGACTCACACACCGGGGAGCTGTTTTTT
CASSPPWDSHTGELFF
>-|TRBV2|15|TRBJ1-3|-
TGTGCCAGCAGTGAATCGCGGGGGGGATTGCGCACCATATATTTT
CASSESRGGLRTIYF
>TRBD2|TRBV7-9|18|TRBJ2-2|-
TGTGCCAGCAGCTTAACGGGTCTAGCGGGAGAGATTCCCGGGGAGCTGTTTTTT
CASSLTGLAGEIPGELFF
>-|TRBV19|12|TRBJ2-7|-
TGTGCCAGTAGTATGAAGGGGTACGAGCAGTACTTC
CASSMKGYEQYF
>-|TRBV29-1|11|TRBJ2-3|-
TGCAGCGTTGCTCCCGGAGATACGCAGTATTTT
CSVAPGDTQYF
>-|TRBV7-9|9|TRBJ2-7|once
TGTGCCAGCAGGAACGAGCAGTACTTC
CASRNEQYF
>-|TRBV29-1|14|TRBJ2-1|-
TGCAGCGTCCGAGCTGGTCCCTCCTACAATGAGCAGTTCTTC
CSVRAGPSYNEQFF
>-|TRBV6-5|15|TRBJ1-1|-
TGTGCCAGCAGTTACTCGGGGGCGGAGAACACTGAAGCTTTCTTT
CASSYSGAENTEAFF
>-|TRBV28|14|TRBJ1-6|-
TGTGCCAGCAAACGGAGCTCCTATAATTCACCCCTCCACTTT
CASKRSSYNSPLHF
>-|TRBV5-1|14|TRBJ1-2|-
TGCGCCAGCAGCCCCCGCACCGTGGGCTATGGCTACACCTTC
CASSPRTVGYGYTF
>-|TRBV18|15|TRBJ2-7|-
TGTGCCAGCTCACCACAGGCACGAGTGGGGAGGGAGCAGTACTTC
CASSPQARVGREQYF
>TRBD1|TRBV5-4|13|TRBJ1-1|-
TGTGCCAGCAGAAGACAGGGGAACACTGAAGCTTTCTTT
CASRRQGNTEAFF
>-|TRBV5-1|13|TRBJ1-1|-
TGCGCCAGCACCATGGAGGGGTTGGGTGAAGCTTTCTTT
CASTMEGLGEAFF
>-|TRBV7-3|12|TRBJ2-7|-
TGTGCCAGCAGCTTAGCAAACTACGAGCAGTACTTC
CASSLANYEQYF
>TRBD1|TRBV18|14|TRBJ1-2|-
TGTGCCAGCTCACCTCAGACAGGGTTGGATGGCTACACCTTC
CASSPQTGLDGYTF
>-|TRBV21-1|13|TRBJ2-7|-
TGTGCCAGCAGCGAACGACGGTCCTACGAGCAGTACTTC
CASSERRSYEQYF
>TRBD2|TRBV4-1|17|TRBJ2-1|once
TGCGCCAGCAGCCAAGTATTGGCGGGAGTCTCCTACAATGAGCAGTTCTTC
CASSQVLAGVSYNEQFF
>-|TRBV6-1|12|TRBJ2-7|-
TGTGCCAGCAGCCGGGACCTCTACGAGCAGTACTTC
CASSRDLYEQYF
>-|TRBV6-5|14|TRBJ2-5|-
TGTGCCAGCAGTTACGCGGACTCAAGAGAGACCCAGTACTTC
CASSYADSRETQYF
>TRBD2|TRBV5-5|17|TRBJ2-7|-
TGTGCCAGCAGCTTGGCCGTGGTAGCGGGAGGTTCGTACGAGCAGTACTTC
CASSLAVVAGGSYEQYF
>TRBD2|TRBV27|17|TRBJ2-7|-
TGTGCCAGCAGTTTATCGATAGGGACTAGCGGGACGTACGAGCAGTACTTC
CASSLSIGTSGTYEQYF
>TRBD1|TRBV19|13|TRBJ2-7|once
TGTGCCAGTAGTAGAGGGACAGGCTACGAGCAGTACTTC
CASSRGTGYEQYF
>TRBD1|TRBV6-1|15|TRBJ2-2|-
TGTGCCAGCATCGCGGGGACAGGGAACACCGGGGAGCTGTTTTTT
CASIAGTGNTGELFF
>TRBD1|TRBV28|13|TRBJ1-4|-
TGTGCCAGCAGTCCGGACAGGGGTGGAAAACTGTTTTTT
CASSPDRGGKLFF
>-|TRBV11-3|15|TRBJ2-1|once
TGTGCCAGCAGCTTGAACTATCTAGGCTACAATGAGCAGTTCTTC
CASSLNYLGYNEQFF
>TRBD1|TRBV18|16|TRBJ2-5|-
TGTGCCAGCTCACTCATCGCCGGGACAGCACAAGAGACCCAGTACTTC
CASSLIAGTAQETQYF
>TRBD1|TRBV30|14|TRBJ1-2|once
TGTGCCAAAGGGGGGACAGAGAACTATTATGGCTACACCTTC
CAKGGTENYYGYTF